This entry is about one T cell receptor beta chain. Its binding antigen is unknown. No base-level quality is on record; no much larger clone is a single base apart. The data originate from a study of blood T cells in healthy people across ages (dated by TCRdb to the mid-2010s). Some background on the complete study: In model experiments, template switching captured roughly one uniquely barcoded TCR beta cDNA molecule for every two T cells. The donors were split into four age groups: young (average around 16 years), middle-aged (roughly 40), aged (around 67) and long-lived (more than 80). For two donors (one aged 18 to 30 and one aged 80 or older), the study analyzed two additional independent replicas of 1 million unique cDNA reads from the same blood draw. To avoid experimental bias, donors of different ages were randomly spread across the sequencing lanes. Using deep sequencing normalized with unique cDNA molecular identifiers, the study measured how TCR beta repertoire diversity changes with age.

The donors were some 36 Caucasian individuals from Russia, aged 6 to 90 years, who were systemically healthy. Approximately 11 milliliters of peripheral blood were drawn from each donor into EDTA-treated Vacutainer tubes. PBMCs were isolated by Ficoll-Paque density-gradient centrifugation, with at least 6.5 million obtained per sample. Trizol reagent was used to extract total RNA from the PBMCs, yielding at least 5 micrograms per sample. Naive CD45RAhigh/CD27high T cell percentages were measured by flow cytometry on a PBMC aliquot from every donor. The library was prepared using 5' RACE. Sequenced on an Illumina HiSeq 2500. The second PCR ran for about 6 to 11 cycles and used a J-beta primer mix along with a sample-barcoded 5' primer. A unique molecular identifier was introduced onto each TCR beta cDNA molecule by a template-switch 5' adaptor carrying 12 random nucleotides. Each sample yielded at least 3 million CDR3-containing paired-end reads. First-strand cDNA synthesis was performed from all RNA using the Mint cDNA synthesis kit, with priming by a TRBC-specific oligonucleotide. All cDNA was treated with uracil-DNA glycosylase and then went through a first 18-cycle PCR with the universal primers M1SS and BC2_uni_R. Turning to the authors' computational methods: Each sample was normalized by randomly selecting 1 million high-quality reads, each carrying a distinct molecular identifier. Instead of being binned into consensus sequences, reads with shared molecular identifiers were discarded. CDR3 identification, clonotype clustering and error correction used MiTCR with a Q25 quality threshold and the strictest error-elimination algorithm. A nonparametric unseen species model using Euler transformation provided a lower-bound estimate of total TCR beta diversity. TCRdb reprocessed the public reads (quality trimming at Q25 with fastp, clone calling with MiXCR) and kept in-frame beta chains. CDR3 protein sequences are deduplicated, and each keeps its most common genes and DNA. The V and J calls shown here were made by TCRdb, not taken from the authors' results. A total of about 670,000 distinct CDR3 sequences appear in this sample, 52% of them only once. The top ten hold about 14% of the sample.

Based on the germline V gene, the CDR1 and CDR2 sequences are KGHSH and LQKENI. V loses 0 bases, J loses 0 bases, and the germline ends lie 14 bases apart. Measured from the cysteine to the phenylalanine, the CDR3 is 17 residues long. Solely the CDR3 DNA is kept, with 51 bases framed from the first base. Overall study results and their limits: Because profiling used bulk unsorted PBMCs, naive and antigen-experienced compartments could not be compared conclusively. Estimates of total diversity from one million sequenced T cells were regarded as lower bounds and underestimates. As age increased, observed TCR beta diversity per million T cells dropped in a roughly linear way, and a significant reduction was already evident by age 40. Observed TCR beta diversity correlated strongly with the percentage of naive T cells measured by flow cytometry. Compared with the aged group, the long-lived group had more naive CD4+ T cells, fewer expanded clones and increased TCR diversity, a pattern suggesting age selection. Because the CMV infection status of the donors was unknown, age-related changes in expanded clonotypes may potentially have been confounded.

Specimen: blood. This receptor chain uses TRBV18 and TRBJ1-1; the best D guess is TRBD1, with 6 bases matching. The clonotype was recovered from a woman of 80 years or more in good health. The DNA reads TGTGCCAGCTCACCACCGAAGGCAGGGACACTGAACACTGAAGCTTTCTTT. The resulting protein is CASSPPKAGTLNTEAFF. The entire variable domain, with the stretches around the CDR3 drawn from the reference TRBV18 and TRBJ1-1 proteins, is NAGVMQNPRHLVRRRGQEARLRCSPMKGHSHVYWYRQLPEEGLKFMVYLQKENIIDESGMPKERFSAEFPKEGPSILRIQQVVRGDSAAYFCASSPPKAGTLNTEAFFGQGTRLTVV.